Here is one T cell receptor beta chain with its context. Its antigen is not identified. These data come from a study of memory CD4+ T cells and cytomegalovirus serostatus. Trimming pared 2 bases from V and 5 bases from J, leaving 10 bases between. The CDR3 runs 13 residues. CDR1 is SGHAT and CDR2 is FQNNGV in the germline V gene. The repertoire was sequenced with immunoSEQ multiplex PCR; TCRdb's copy has only in-frame clones and lacks some. The profile covers under 85,000 clones, with around 82% appearing a single time and approximately 2.4% taken by the ten largest. Single viable CD3+CD4+CD8-CD45RO+ cells were sorted as the memory CD4+ T cells. Total CD4+ T cells were enriched by CD4 positive selection. General study findings and limits: CD4+ memory repertoires contained about two fifths of the roughly 160 reported CMV TCRbeta sequences.

The V gene is TRBV11-2, the J gene TRBJ2-7; weak D call: TRBD1 (5 bases). Sequenced input: memory CD4+ T cells from blood. The sequence came from an adult in good health and CMV-seropositive. In DNA, the CDR3 is TGTGCCAGCAGCTTAATCCCCAGGGACGAGCAGTACTTC. Encoded protein: CASSLIPRDEQYF.